This TCR beta chain comes out of a study of identical twins. It was template switching that added a universal primer site, and there were unique molecular identifiers on the cDNA. Via MiXCR, TCRdb re-called the 5' RACE reads, giving one row per CDR3 protein. The sample has hundreds of thousands of distinct CDR3 sequences, around 6% seen once. On this clonotype: Its matching antigen is unknown.

Overall study findings and caveats: Conclusions were based on cross-sectional statistical analysis, without following the same donors. Twins' excess sharing was less marked for out-of-frame beta sequences.

Sequenced input: naive T cells sorted from blood. The TCR was taken from a young man in good health.

Here the CDR3 reads CASSKDRGFGTGELFF. Here the CDR3 DNA reads TGTGCCAGCAGCAAGGACAGGGGCTTCGGCACCGGGGAGCTGTTTTTT. The chain recombines TRBV5-6 with TRBJ2-2, with 9 positions matching TRBD1. Germline assignment: CDR1 SGHDT and CDR2 YYEEEE. CDR3 length: 16 residues. Germline trimming cut 4 bases from V and 4 bases from J; bases unmatched to any gene: 8.